This T cell receptor (beta chain) was identified in a study of blood T cell repertoires in COVID-19. At the level of the study: Material from acute and convalescent COVID-19 was sourced from the United States, Italy and Spain. T cells, B-cell-depleted T cells, or PBMCs supplied cDNA or gDNA.

In the authors' methods: Researchers report that nucleated cell counts were estimated from reference gene primer amplification. The method was immunoSEQ multiplex PCR; TCRdb's version includes in-frame clones alone and lacks a portion of them. The DNA gave D and trimming, while V, J and clone size come from that table. The profile covers some 250,000 clones, with approximately 80% appearing a single time and 9.6% taken by the ten largest. Germline CDR1 is SGHNT and CDR2 is YENEEA. This CDR3 contains 15 residues. V lost 4 bases and J lost 4, with 17 bases in between. The clonotype comes from a woman older than 75 with acute or convalescent COVID-19. The V gene is TRBV11-3, the J gene TRBJ2-7, with D unresolved. Input material: peripheral blood. The CDR3 region is CASSSGSKPQYEQYF. Written as DNA, the CDR3 is TGTGCCAGCAGCTCAGGATCAAAGCCCCAATACGAGCAGTACTTC.